This T cell receptor (beta chain) is drawn from a study of long-term antiretroviral therapy in people with HIV. This clone was picked up a small number of times. Run at survey level, the immunoSEQ assay was version v3.0. Libraries were prepared by immunoSEQ multiplex PCR; TCRdb keeps only in-frame clonotypes and omits some of them. The sample consists of some 29,000 clones, roughly 88% of them appearing once. Trimming pared 8 bases from V and 5 bases from J, leaving 13 bases between. The germline CDR1 and CDR2 sequences are SEHNR and FQNEAQ (reference sequence). The CDR3 runs 12 residues. The chain uses TRBV7-9 and TRBJ2-7; D is possibly TRBD1 or TRBD2 (6 bases each). This TCR was sampled from a woman aged 18-29 years with HIV. The input for sequencing was unsorted PBMCs, taken 0.5 years after starting antiretroviral therapy. The chain's CDR3 is CASREGGNEQYF. The CDR3 DNA follows: TGTGCCAGCCGAGAGGGGGGAAACGAGCAGTACTTC.